One sample yielded the 19 T cell receptor beta chains listed below, sequenced in a study of blood T cell repertoires in COVID-19. Produced via immunoSEQ multiplex PCR; TCRdb's table is partial and in-frame only. The table has roughly 140,000 clones, roughly 88% seen once; the top ten hold about 6.8%. The sample consisted of peripheral blood. These receptors came from a woman in her forties or fifties in a cohort sampled during active or convalescent COVID-19.

This chain joins TRBV4-3 and TRBJ2-3; D perhaps matches TRBD1 (6 bases). The V and J ends lost 5 bases and 5 bases respectively, with 17 bases between them. Germline CDR1 reads LGHNA; CDR2 reads YSLEER. This CDR3 has 15 residues. The CDR3 is CASSISVGAEDTQYF. The CDR3, as DNA: TGCGCCAGCAGCATAAGCGTGGGGGCCGAAGATACGCAGTATTTT.

The genes are TRBV5-4 and TRBJ1-1; 8 positions agree with TRBD1. Trimming removed 0 bases from V and 5 bases from J; junction bases left unmatched: 9. CDR1 and CDR2 from the germline V gene are SGHNT and YYREEE (reference sequence). The CDR3 has 16 residues. DNA of the CDR3: TGTGCCAGCAGCTTGGTGGCAGGGGGCATTTGGACTGAAGCTTTCTTT. This encodes CASSLVAGGIWTEAFF. Full variable domain (outside the CDR3, taken from reference TRBV5-4 and TRBJ1-1): ETGVTQSPTHLIKTRGQQVTLRCSSQSGHNTVSWYQQALGQGPQFIFQYYREEENGRGNFPPRFSGLQFPNYSSELNVNALELDDSALYLCASSLVAGGIWTEAFFGQGTRLTVV.

The chain links TRBV30 to TRBJ2-7; perhaps TRBD2 as D (5 bases). This CDR3 is 14 amino acids long. Germline lookup yields CDR1 GTSNPN and CDR2 SVGIG (reference sequence). V was shortened by 2 bases and J by 2 bases, with 13 bases between the two germline ends. The CDR3 reads CAWSRDYLPYEQYF. The CDR3 DNA is TGTGCCTGGAGTAGAGACTACCTACCCTACGAGCAGTACTTC.

The chain has TRBV7-9 and TRBJ1-2, with D possibly being TRBD1 (5 bases). Germline values: CDR1 SEHNR, CDR2 FQNEAQ (reference sequence). With 5 bases removed from V and 8 bases from J, the gap between germline ends came to 21 bases. The CDR3 is 15 amino acids. The CDR3 protein is CASSPNDSFYRGYTF. CDR3 bases: TGTGCCAGCAGCCCAAATGACAGCTTCTACAGGGGCTACACCTTC.

The chain carries TRBV27 and TRBJ2-1, with D maybe TRBD2 (5 bases). The V gene lost 6 bases and the J gene lost 3 bases, with 12 bases spanning the gap. Per germline, CDR1 MNHEY and CDR2 SMNVEV (reference sequence). This CDR3 has 14 amino acids. CDR3 sequence (DNA): TGTGCCAGCAGCCAACCTACTAGCTACAATGAGCAGTTCTTC. Translating gives CASSQPTSYNEQFF.

J is TRBJ1-3 and V is TRBV7-2; possibly TRBD1 for D (5 bases). This CDR3 is built from 15 residues. V was cut by 1 base and J by 3 bases, with 10 bases left in between. In germline, CDR1 is SGHTA, CDR2 FQGNSA. This chain's CDR3 is CASSLEVTDGNTIYF. The CDR3 region has the DNA TGTGCCAGCAGCTTAGAGGTGACAGATGGAAACACCATATATTTT. The whole variable domain, remainder taken from reference TRBV7-2 and TRBJ1-3, is GAGVSQSPSNKVTEKGKDVELRCDPISGHTALYWYRQSLGQGLEFLIYFQGNSAPDKSGLPSDRFSAERTGGSVSTLTIQRTQQEDSAVYLCASSLEVTDGNTIYFGEGSWLTVV.

This chain uses TRBV6-2 or TRBV6-3 with TRBJ1-5, with a tentative D call TRBD1 (5 bases). CDR1 MNHEY and CDR2 SVGEGT come from the germline V gene. Deletions cut 1 base from V and 4 bases from J, with 11 bases between. This CDR3 is 15 amino acids long. The CDR3 DNA is TGTGCCAGCAGTTACTGGGGCCCCGATAATCAGCCCCAGCATTTT. Translated: CASSYWGPDNQPQHF.

The J gene is TRBJ1-1, the V gene TRBV25-1; D ambiguous. The ends were cut back, 2 bases at V and 0 bases at J, with 4 bases in the middle. The CDR3 contains 13 residues. Germline CDR1 is MGHDK and CDR2 is SYGVNS. In DNA form, the CDR3 reads TGTGCCAGCAGTGAAGTCGTGAACACTGAAGCTTTCTTT. This translates into CASSEVVNTEAFF. Full variable domain (remainder filled in from reference TRBV25-1 and TRBJ1-1): EADIYQTPRYLVIGTGKKITLECSQTMGHDKMYWYQQDPGMELHLIHYSYGVNSTEKGDLSSESTVSRIRTEHFPLTLESARPSHTSQYLCASSEVVNTEAFFGQGTRLTVV.

V is TRBV30 and J is TRBJ2-3, with 8 bases matching TRBD1. The CDR3 is 16 amino acids. CDR1 and CDR2 from the germline V gene are GTSNPN and SVGIG (reference sequence). Trimming took 3 bases from V and 2 from J; bases not matched to a gene: 10. The CDR3 DNA reads TGTGCCTGGAGCCCCCGACAGGGGTTTGTCACAGATACGCAGTATTTT. Translated: CAWSPRQGFVTDTQYF. The whole variable domain, filled in from reference TRBV30 and TRBJ2-3, reads SQTIHQWPATLVQPVGSPLSLECTVEGTSNPNLYWYRQAAGRGLQLLFYSVGIGQISSEVPQNLSASRPQDRQFILSSKKLLLSDSGFYLCAWSPRQGFVTDTQYFGPGTRLTVL.

The chain combines TRBV2 with TRBJ1-5; TRBD1 aligns across 8 bases. CDR3 length: 14 amino acids. Germline values: CDR1 SNHLY, CDR2 FYNNEI. Unmatched junction bases numbered 5, after V lost 3 bases and J lost 7 bases. The CDR3 sequence is CASSDLDRGQPQHF. Written as DNA, the CDR3 is TGTGCCAGCAGTGACCTCGACAGGGGACAGCCCCAGCATTTT.

The chain is built from TRBV18 and TRBJ2-1, with 9 bases fitting TRBD2. Germline V gene sequence: CDR1 KGHSH, CDR2 LQKENI. The V gene end was trimmed by 3 bases and the J gene end by 10 bases; junction bases not matched to a gene: 10. This CDR3 has 15 residues. The CDR3 bases are TGTGCCAGCTCACCCGCTGCGGGGGGGGCTCGGGAGCAGTTCTTC. It yields the protein CASSPAAGGAREQFF.

V gene TRBV6-1 combines with J gene TRBJ2-1; 16 bases align to TRBD2. Germline trimming cut 3 bases from V and 8 bases from J; bases unmatched to any gene: 1. The V gene's germline CDR1 is MNHNS and CDR2 SASEGT. There are 15 residues in the CDR3. The CDR3 nucleotides are TGTGCCAGCAGTGAGGGACTAGCGGGGGGGCATGAGCAGTTCTTC. This translates into CASSEGLAGGHEQFF.

CDR3 nucleotide sequence: TGTGCCATCTTCGACAGGGGCACAGATACGCAGTATTTT. This translates into CAIFDRGTDTQYF. The V call is TRBV19, the J call TRBJ2-3; TRBD1 aligns across 7 bases. V lost 10 bases and J lost 1; bases outside the gene matches: 5. This CDR3 has 13 residues. CDR1 is LNHDA and CDR2 is SQIVND in the germline V gene (reference sequence).

The chain couples TRBV9 to TRBJ2-3, with 7 bases aligning to TRBD1. Germline-derived CDR1 and CDR2 are SGDLS and YYNGEE. J lost 3 bases, V lost 0 bases, and 1 base had no gene match. CDR3 length: 14 amino acids. For the CDR3, the DNA is TGTGCCAGCAGCGTAGGACAGGGAACAGATACGCAGTATTTT. Its translation is CASSVGQGTDTQYF.

V usage is TRBV6-5 and J usage is TRBJ1-5, with 7 bases matching TRBD1. This CDR3 spans 15 amino acids. V was clipped by 7 bases and J by 3 bases; unmatched bases: 9. Germline V lookup: CDR1 MNHEY, CDR2 SVGAGI. The CDR3 protein is CASITTDRHNQPQHF. CDR3 in DNA: TGTGCCAGCATTACCACGGACAGGCACAATCAGCCCCAGCATTTT.

This clone was recorded once. The chain has TRBV7-3 and TRBJ1-6; weak D call: TRBD1 (5 bases). V shed 5 bases and J shed 9 bases, with 11 bases lying between them. The CDR3 is 13 residues long. Germline-derived CDR1 and CDR2 are SGHTA and FQGTGA. This CDR3 is CASSLDSLSPLHF. The CDR3 region has the DNA TGTGCCAGCAGCCTCGACAGCCTTTCACCCCTCCACTTT. The full variable domain, its missing parts supplied by reference TRBV7-3 and TRBJ1-6, is GAGVSQTPSNKVTEKGKYVELRCDPISGHTALYWYRQSLGQGPEFLIYFQGTGAADDSGLPNDRFFAVRPEGSVSTLKIQRTERGDSAVYLCASSLDSLSPLHFGNGTRLTVT.

The rearrangement joins TRBV12-5 to TRBJ1-3; D not certain. CDR1 and CDR2 (germline): LGHNT, FRNRAP. Trimming took 6 bases from V and 4 from J, leaving 10 bases between them. CDR3 length: 13 amino acids. CDR3: CASGRGEGNTIYF. The DNA of the CDR3 is TGTGCTAGTGGACGAGGTGAGGGAAACACCATATATTTT. The full variable domain, its missing parts supplied by reference TRBV12-5 and TRBJ1-3, is DARVTQTPRHKVTEMGQEVTMRCQPILGHNTVFWYRQTMMQGLELLAYFRNRAPLDDSGMPKDRFSAEMPDATLATLKIQPSEPRDSAVYFCASGRGEGNTIYFGEGSWLTVV.

The chain employs TRBV6-2 or TRBV6-3 and TRBJ1-4; 7 bases are shared with TRBD1. The CDR3 is made up of 14 amino acids. The V gene end was trimmed by 2 bases and the J gene end by 7 bases; junction bases not matched to a gene: 4. CDR1 is MNHEY, CDR2 SVGEGT, per germline. The CDR3 sequence: CASSYPAGGEKLFF. CDR3 DNA: TGTGCCAGCAGTTACCCGGCAGGGGGTGAAAAACTGTTTTTT.

The chain employs TRBV5-4 and TRBJ2-2, with a tentative D call TRBD2 (6 bases). Trimming removed 2 bases at V and 5 bases at J, with 10 bases between. The germline V gene has CDR1 SGHNT and CDR2 YYREEE (reference sequence). CDR3 length: 14 residues. In DNA form, the CDR3 reads TGTGCCAGCAGCTTCAAACGGGGGACCGGGGAGCTGTTTTTT. Residues: CASSFKRGTGELFF.